These 9 T cell receptor beta chains originate from one sample sequenced in a study of human T cells and chemical hapten exposure. Time point reported: pre-sensitization, week 0. Treatment in this sample: therapeutic diphenylcyclopropenone sensitization with weekly scalp DPC. Using its own MiXCR run on the RACE reads, TCRdb lists one record per CDR3 protein. The data hold 80,000 to 95,000 distinct CDR3 sequences, with 8% to 10% observed a single time. The sequencing used whole blood, collected in connection with sensitization to the hapten diphenylcyclopropenone (DPC). The receptors shown here come from a woman aged 40 to 50 with alopecia areata. Some clones in this sample may be carry-over from other donors' samples.

There are many counts of this clonotype. The genes are TRBV4-2 and TRBJ2-7; either TRBD1 or TRBD2 may fit D (5 bases each). Germline loops: CDR1 LGHNA, CDR2 YNFKEQ. The CDR3 totals 17 residues. The V end was cut by 1 base, the J end by 1 base, with 17 bases between. This chain's CDR3 is CASSQVGTGTGSYEQYF. CDR3 in DNA: TGTGCCAGCAGCCAAGTTGGGACCGGGACCGGGTCCTACGAGCAGTACTTC.

Regarding this clonotype: This may stem from a read error, because a much larger clone lies one nucleotide away. The J gene is TRBJ2-7, the V gene TRBV6-5; weak D call: TRBD1 (6 bases). This CDR3 contains 15 residues. Per the germline V gene, CDR1 is MNHEY and CDR2 is SVGAGI. The CDR3 loop is CAGRPGTLLSYEQYF. CDR3 DNA sequence: TGTGCCGGCAGACCCGGGACATTGCTCTCCTACGAGCAGTACTTC.

The chain links TRBV2 to TRBJ1-5; weak D call: TRBD1 (6 bases). The V and J ends lost 5 bases and 1 base respectively, with 12 bases between them. The CDR3 extends over 15 amino acids. The germline CDR1 and CDR2 sequences are SNHLY and FYNNEI. The CDR3 DNA sequence: TGTGCCAGCAGTCAGGGACATAGGAGCAATCAGCCCCAGCATTTT. Its protein product is CASSQGHRSNQPQHF.

This clonotype has at least ten counts. The rearrangement uses TRBV3-1 and TRBJ1-1; D unclear. With 6 bases removed from V and 0 bases from J, the gap between germline ends came to 11 bases. The CDR3 consists of 14 residues. In germline, CDR1 is LGHDT, CDR2 YNNKEL (reference sequence). In DNA form, the CDR3 reads TGTGCCAGCAGACTATCGACTATGAACACTGAAGCTTTCTTT. Protein: CASRLSTMNTEAFF.

This clonotype was counted ten times or more. CDR3: CSAGRAEDTQYF. The CDR3, as DNA: TGCAGTGCGGGGCGGGCGGAAGATACGCAGTATTTT. V usage is TRBV20-1 and J usage is TRBJ2-3; TRBD1 or TRBD2 may be the D gene (5 bases each). The germline V and J ends were trimmed by 6 bases and 5 bases, with 12 bases remaining between them. CDR3 length: 12 amino acids. The germline V gene has CDR1 DFQATT and CDR2 SNEGSKA (reference sequence).

CDR3 DNA sequence: TGTGCCAGCAGCTTAGGAGTCTATAATCGCGGGAGCTCCTACAATGAGCAGTTCTTC. Encoded protein: CASSLGVYNRGSSYNEQFF. This chain uses TRBV7-9 with TRBJ2-1, with TRBD2 identical over 7 bases. The germline V gene encodes CDR1 SEHNR and CDR2 FQNEAQ (reference sequence). The CDR3 length is 19 residues. J lost 0 bases, V lost 1 base, and 12 bases had no gene match.

Worth noting for this clonotype: Possible read error: a much larger clone is one base away. This chain uses TRBV6-5 with TRBJ2-1; D is possibly TRBD2 (6 bases). V was pared by 6 bases and J by 7 bases, with 25 bases between. The CDR3 runs 17 residues. The germline V gene encodes CDR1 MNHEY and CDR2 SVGAGI. CDR3 bases: TGTGCCAGCAGCCGTGGTGGGTCGGTAGCGGCGGGGAATGAGCAGTTCTTC. Translating gives CASSRGGSVAAGNEQFF.

This clonotype was recorded at least ten times. The J gene is TRBJ1-2, the V gene TRBV9; D is possibly TRBD1 (6 bases). The V gene's germline CDR1 is SGDLS and CDR2 YYNGEE. The CDR3 loop spans 13 amino acids. V shed 6 bases and J shed 2 bases, with 11 bases lying between them. The CDR3 sequence is CASNQQGNYGYTF. CDR3 nucleotide sequence: TGTGCCAGCAACCAACAGGGAAACTATGGCTACACCTTC.

Ten or more counts support this clonotype. The V gene is TRBV29-1, the J gene TRBJ1-2, with D hard to call. CDR1 is SQVTM, CDR2 ANQGSEA, per germline. Trimming took off 4 bases at V and 2 bases at J, with 14 bases between the two ends. The CDR3 has 14 residues. The CDR3 DNA sequence: TGCAGCGTTGGGGTGACGATGTCCAACTATGGCTACACCTTC. This codes for CSVGVTMSNYGYTF.